The 10 T cell receptor beta chains below were found in one sample sequenced in a study of T cell responses to AZD1222 COVID-19 vaccine. The protocol was immunoSEQ multiplex PCR, while the TCRdb copy is restricted to in-frame clones and leaves out a portion. The sample lists about 110,000 clones; approximately 90% were seen once. Source: peripheral blood, taken on day 0 of MenACWY control vaccination. The origin of the receptors is an adult in good health.

The rearrangement joins TRBV7-6 to TRBJ2-2; D possibly corresponds to TRBD1 (6 bases). The germline gives CDR1 SGHVS, CDR2 FNYEAQ. V lost 2 bases and J 1 base, leaving 11 bases between the germline ends. CDR3 length: 16 amino acids. The CDR3 DNA reads TGTGCCAGCAGCTTACAGGGGACGCGGAACACCGGGGAGCTGTTTTTT. Translation: CASSLQGTRNTGELFF.

The J gene is TRBJ1-1, the V gene TRBV3-1 (or the pseudogene TRBV3-2); maybe TRBD1 (5 bases). This CDR3 has 16 amino acids. The V gene lost 4 bases and the J gene lost 0 bases, with 15 bases spanning the gap. The V gene's germline CDR1 is LGHDT and CDR2 YNNKEL (reference sequence). DNA for the CDR3: TGTGCCAGCAGCCCCAGACAGAGGTCCATGAACACTGAAGCTTTCTTT. Translating gives CASSPRQRSMNTEAFF.

This chain uses TRBV9 with TRBJ1-1; tentatively, D is TRBD1 (5 bases). The CDR3 contains 14 residues. CDR1 and CDR2 from the germline V gene are SGDLS and YYNGEE. V shed 4 bases and J shed 2 bases, with 12 bases lying between them. The CDR3 here is CASSTTQGNTEAFF. CDR3 coding DNA: TGTGCCAGCAGCACGACTCAGGGAAACACTGAAGCTTTCTTT.

This clone was observed a single time. The chain joins TRBV5-8 to TRBJ1-2; D not resolved. With 4 bases removed from V and 4 bases from J, the gap between germline ends came to 2 bases. This CDR3 has 10 amino acids. CDR1 and CDR2 from the germline V gene are SGHTS and YDEGEE. DNA for the CDR3: TGTGCCAGCAGCCTCTATGGCTACACCTTC. It is translated as CASSLYGYTF.

CDR3 sequence (DNA): TGCAGTGCTAGTGGCCCGGGACCGGCCTCCTACGAGCAGTACTTC. Its protein product is CSASGPGPASYEQYF. This chain connects TRBV20-1 to TRBJ2-7; D possibly uses TRBD1 or TRBD2 (5 bases each). Trimming shortened V by 3 bases and J by 0 bases, and 15 bases separated the two germline ends. The CDR3 contains 15 residues. Germline V lookup: CDR1 DFQATT, CDR2 SNEGSKA (reference sequence).

The V and J genes are TRBV11-2 and TRBJ2-1; the D gene is possibly TRBD2 (5 bases). This CDR3 is 14 amino acids long. The V end lost 8 bases, the J end lost 2 bases, and 13 bases lay between the germline ends. Germline V CDR1 and CDR2: SGHAT, FQNNGV. The CDR3 nucleotides are TGTGCCAGCGTCCGGGGTCGCGCCTACAATGAGCAGTTCTTC. Protein: CASVRGRAYNEQFF.

V usage is TRBV2 and J usage is TRBJ1-4, with D perhaps TRBD1 (5 bases). V was pared by 6 bases and J by 0 bases, with 8 bases between. Looked up from germline, CDR1 is SNHLY and CDR2 is FYNNEI. The CDR3 loop spans 14 amino acids. In nucleotides, the CDR3 is TGTGCCAGCAGGGACACCTCAACTAATGAAAAACTGTTTTTT. It codes for CASRDTSTNEKLFF.

The genes are TRBV7-9 and TRBJ2-3; D ambiguous. The CDR3 loop spans 14 amino acids. The V end lost 0 bases, the J end lost 1 base, and 5 bases lay between the germline ends. Germline CDR1 is SEHNR and CDR2 is FQNEAQ (reference sequence). The CDR3 DNA reads TGTGCCAGCAGCTTAGCAATAGGCACAGATACGCAGTATTTT. Translated: CASSLAIGTDTQYF.

The chain links TRBV6-1 to TRBJ1-2, with 7 bases matching TRBD1. CDR3 length: 14 residues. CDR1 is MNHNS, CDR2 SASEGT, per germline. J lost 1 base, V lost 2 bases, and 1 base had no gene match. The CDR3 coding sequence is TGTGCCAGCAGTGAAAGGGGGCATAACTATGGCTACACCTTC. Translated, it gives CASSERGHNYGYTF.

The genes are TRBV13 and TRBJ1-6; D is uncertain. CDR3 size: 14 residues. Deletions cut 1 base from V and 4 bases from J, with 5 bases between. Germline CDR1 and CDR2: PRHDT and FYEKMQ (reference sequence). This CDR3 is CASSLASYNSPLHF. DNA of the CDR3: TGTGCCAGCAGCTTAGCCAGTTATAATTCACCCCTCCACTTT.